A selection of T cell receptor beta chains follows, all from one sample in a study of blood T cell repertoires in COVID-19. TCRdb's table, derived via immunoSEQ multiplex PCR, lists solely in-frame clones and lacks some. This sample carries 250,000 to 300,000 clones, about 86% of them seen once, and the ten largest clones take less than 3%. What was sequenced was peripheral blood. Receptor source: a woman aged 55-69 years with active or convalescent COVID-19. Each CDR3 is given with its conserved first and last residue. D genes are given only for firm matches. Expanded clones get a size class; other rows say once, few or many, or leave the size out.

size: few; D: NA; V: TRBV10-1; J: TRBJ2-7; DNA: TGCGCCAGCAGTGAGTCTAACAGGGCCTACGAGCAGTACTTC; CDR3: CASSESNRAYEQYF
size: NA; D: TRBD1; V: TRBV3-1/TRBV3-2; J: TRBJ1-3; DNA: TGTGCCAGCAGTCGAGGGACAGGGCCGGGAAACACCATATATTTT; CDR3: CASSRGTGPGNTIYF
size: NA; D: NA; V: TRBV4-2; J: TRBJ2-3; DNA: TGTGCCAGCAGCCAAGGGGGACTGGGCACAGATACGCAGTATTTT; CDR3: CASSQGGLGTDTQYF
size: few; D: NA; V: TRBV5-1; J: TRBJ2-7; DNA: TGCGCCAGCAGCGCCGGGACCTACGAGCAGTACTTC; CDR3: CASSAGTYEQYF
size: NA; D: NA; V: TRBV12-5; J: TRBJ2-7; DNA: TGTGCTAGTGGTTTGGCGCAGACAGCTTCCTACGAGCAGTACTTC; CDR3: CASGLAQTASYEQYF
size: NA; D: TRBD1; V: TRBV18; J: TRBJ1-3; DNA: TGTGCCAGCTCACCACAGGGGGCGAATGGAAACACCATATATTTT; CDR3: CASSPQGANGNTIYF
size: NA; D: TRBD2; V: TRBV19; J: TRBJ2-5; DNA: TGTGCCAGTAGTAGGGGGGGCCAAGAGACCCAGTACTTC; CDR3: CASSRGGQETQYF
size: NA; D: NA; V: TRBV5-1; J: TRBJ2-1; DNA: TGCGCCAGCAGCCCGGGTCCCAATGAGCAGTTCTTC; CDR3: CASSPGPNEQFF
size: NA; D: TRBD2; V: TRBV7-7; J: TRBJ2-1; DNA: TGTGCTAGCAGCTTAGGTCGGGGGGGCCACCCCCGGTACAATGAGCAGTTCTTC; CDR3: CASSLGRGGHPRYNEQFF
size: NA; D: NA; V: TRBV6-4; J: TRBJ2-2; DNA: TGTGCCAGCAGTGAACAGGGGAACACCGGGGAGCTGTTTTTT; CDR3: CASSEQGNTGELFF
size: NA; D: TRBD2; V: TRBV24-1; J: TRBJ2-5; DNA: TGTGCCACCAGTGCCTGGACTAGCGGGGGAGAGACCCAGTACTTC; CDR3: CATSAWTSGGETQYF
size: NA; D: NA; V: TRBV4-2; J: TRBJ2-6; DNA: TGTGCCAGCAGCAAGGGACATTCTGGGGCCAACGTCCTGACTTTC; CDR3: CASSKGHSGANVLTF
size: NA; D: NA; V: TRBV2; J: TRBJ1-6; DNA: TGTGCCAGCAGTGGCCGGGATAATTCACCCCTCCACTTT; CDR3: CASSGRDNSPLHF
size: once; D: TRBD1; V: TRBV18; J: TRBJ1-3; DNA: TGTGCCAGCTCAACTACGGGACAGGGGTCGGACACCATATATTTT; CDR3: CASSTTGQGSDTIYF
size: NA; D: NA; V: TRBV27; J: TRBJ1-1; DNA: TGTGCCAGCAGTTTACTTGCGGGGGCGGACACTGAAGCTTTCTTT; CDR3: CASSLLAGADTEAFF
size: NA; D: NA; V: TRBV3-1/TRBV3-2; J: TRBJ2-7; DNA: TGTGCCAGCAGCCAAGTCCCAGCAGCGTCGTACGAGCAGTACTTC; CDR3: CASSQVPAASYEQYF
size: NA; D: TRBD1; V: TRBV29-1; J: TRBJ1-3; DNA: TGCAGCGTTGCCCCAACAGGGGAGGCCATATATTTT; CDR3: CSVAPTGEAIYF
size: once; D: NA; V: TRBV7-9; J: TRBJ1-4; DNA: TGTGCCAGCAGCTTGGAGGGTTCTAATGAAAAACTGTTTTTT; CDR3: CASSLEGSNEKLFF
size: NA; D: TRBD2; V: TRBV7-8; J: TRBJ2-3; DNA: TGTGCCAGCAGCCCTATCCTGGGACTAGCGGGGGACACAGATACGCAGTATTTT; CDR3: CASSPILGLAGDTDTQYF
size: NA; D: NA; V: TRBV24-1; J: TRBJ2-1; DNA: TGTGCCACCAGTGACCGTAGCGGCAGCTCCTACAATGAGCAGTTCTTC; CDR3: CATSDRSGSSYNEQFF
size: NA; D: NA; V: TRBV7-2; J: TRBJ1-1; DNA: TGTGCCAGCAGCTCCGGAGTGAACACTGAAGCTTTCTTT; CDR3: CASSSGVNTEAFF
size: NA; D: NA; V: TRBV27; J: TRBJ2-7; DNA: TGTGCCAGCAGTTTATTGAGCAGGGGACGCGAGCAGTACTTC; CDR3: CASSLLSRGREQYF